This T cell receptor (beta chain) is from a study of cytomegalovirus exposure and HLA in healthy donors. Study at large: About 200 million T cells yielded around 120 million unique TCR beta sequences in earlier analysis. Overall study findings and caveats: Later, an analysis showed that TCR beta chains associated with HLA were more clonally expanded than others that were equally common. In a later analysis, common viral pathogens appeared linked to several of the most significant clusters.

Amplification used 60 Vbeta primers and 13 Jbeta primers. The table came from immunoSEQ multiplex PCR; TCRdb's copy has only in-frame clones and leaves some out. There are fewer than 140,000 clones in the sample; around 80% occur only once, and 2% to 3% lies in the top ten. Germline V CDR1 and CDR2: LNHDA, SQIVND (reference sequence). The CDR3 totals 12 residues. Trimming removed 10 bases from V and 4 bases from J; junction bases left unmatched: 3. With regard to this clone: Its antigen is as yet unknown.

The sequence was collected from a middle-aged man in good health and CMV-seronegative. This rearrangement joins TRBV19 to TRBJ1-2; 10 bases agree with TRBD1. The sequenced material came from PBMCs. CDR3 DNA: TGTGCCACCCGACAGGGGGCCTATGGCTACACCTTC. Translation gives CATRQGAYGYTF.